The sequence of this TCR beta chain was determined in a study of OX40 agonist ivuxolimab in advanced cancers. In germline, CDR1 is ENHRY, CDR2 SYGVKD. CDR3 length: 15 amino acids. The ends lost 6 bases at V and 4 bases at J; junction bases unmatched: 6. Only in-frame clones appear in the TCRdb table, and some are missing; sequencing was by immunoSEQ multiplex PCR. The sample gives about 20,000 clones, about 90% of which show up once; roughly 60% is in the top ten. The TCR was taken from an adult with an advanced solid tumor such as melanoma, head and neck, liver or kidney cancer. The sample in question was CD4+ or CD8+ T cells sorted from blood, obtained in a trial of the OX40 agonist ivuxolimab. The chain links TRBV10-3 to TRBJ2-7, with 13 bases matching TRBD2. The CDR3 loop is CAIRKTSGGPYEQYF. DNA for the CDR3: TGTGCCATCAGAAAGACTAGCGGGGGGCCGTACGAGCAGTACTTC.